Detailed here is one T cell receptor (beta chain). Its target is not known. This sample stems from a study of T-cell memory formation after mild COVID-19. Overall study: TCR clusters were mostly donor specific.

The germline V gene has CDR1 SGHRS and CDR2 YFSETQ. V lost 2 bases and J lost 0; bases outside the gene matches: 5. CDR3 size: 18 residues. From the 5' RACE reads, TCRdb called clonotypes with MiXCR, one entry per CDR3 protein. In the table there are approximately 300,000 distinct CDR3 sequences, approximately 19% of which are singletons. Study conclusions and caveats: Day 15 to 85 contracting clones showed balanced CD4/CD8; later expanders leaned CD4+. Whether second-wave clones peaking at day 37 were SARS-CoV-2 specific went unconfirmed.

Specimen: PBMCs or a T cell subset sorted from them (not recorded which). The chain carries TRBV5-1 and TRBJ1-6; 10 nucleotides align to TRBD1. This TCR was recovered from a man between 18 and 35 years old who had mild COVID-19 (a few samples of this study predate the infection). Cell type and time point are not known. The CDR3 spells CASSLGTGESSYNSPLHF. CDR3 coding DNA: TGCGCCAGCAGCTTAGGGACAGGGGAGAGCTCCTATAATTCACCCCTCCACTTT.